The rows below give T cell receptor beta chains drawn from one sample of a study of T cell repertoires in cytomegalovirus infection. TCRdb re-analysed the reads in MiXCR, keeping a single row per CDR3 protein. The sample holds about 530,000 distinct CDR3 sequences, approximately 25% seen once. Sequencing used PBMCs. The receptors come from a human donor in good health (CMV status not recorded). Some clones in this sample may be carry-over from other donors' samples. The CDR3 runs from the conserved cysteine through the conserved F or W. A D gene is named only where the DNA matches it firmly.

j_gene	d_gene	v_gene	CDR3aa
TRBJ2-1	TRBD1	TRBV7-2	CASSQRTGPYNEQFF
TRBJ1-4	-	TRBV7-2	CASSLGAANEKLFF
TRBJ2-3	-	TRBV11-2	CASSKDTDTQYF
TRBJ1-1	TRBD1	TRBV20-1	CSALKGQGILWDTEAFF
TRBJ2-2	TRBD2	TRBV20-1	CSAWTSGLTGELFF
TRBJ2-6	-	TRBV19	CASSMWLGRGGDGANVLTF
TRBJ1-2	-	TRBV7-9	CASSYDRLGYTF
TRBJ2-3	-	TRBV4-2	CASSQSRGADTQYF
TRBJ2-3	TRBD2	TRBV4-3	CASSAFSGSGSTDTQYF
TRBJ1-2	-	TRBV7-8	CASSLAFTPNGYTF
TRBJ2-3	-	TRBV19	CASSTGTADTQYF
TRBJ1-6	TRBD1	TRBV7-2	CASSLAGTDNSPLHF
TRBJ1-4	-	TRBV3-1	CASSQDSGRSQPNEKLFF
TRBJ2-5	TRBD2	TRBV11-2	CASSFVAGGLETQYF
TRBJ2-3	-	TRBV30	CAWSVGRPDTQYF
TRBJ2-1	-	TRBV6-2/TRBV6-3	CASSFPPGNEQFF
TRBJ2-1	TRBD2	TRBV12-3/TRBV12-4	CASSSWEGPTEEQFF
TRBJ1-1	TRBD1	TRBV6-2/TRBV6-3	CASSRTGEHTEAFF
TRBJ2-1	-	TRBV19	CASSIFNAYNEQFF
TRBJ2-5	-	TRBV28	CASTTSYQETQYF
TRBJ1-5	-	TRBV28	CASSLLRQSNQPQHF
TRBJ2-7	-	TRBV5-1	CASSLRWPESGYEQYF
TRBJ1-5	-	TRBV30	CAWNNLGHQPQHF
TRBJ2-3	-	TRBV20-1	CSARAGDRTDTQYF
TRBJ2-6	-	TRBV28	CASNTGGGSGANVLTF
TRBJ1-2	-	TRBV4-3	CASSQEGRGASNYGYTF
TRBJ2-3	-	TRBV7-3	CASSPNRLSTDTQYF
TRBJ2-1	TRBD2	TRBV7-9	CASSSSGGEQFF
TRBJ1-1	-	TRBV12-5	CASGLVNSGIMNTEAFF
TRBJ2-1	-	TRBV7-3	CASSLYGGYNEQFF
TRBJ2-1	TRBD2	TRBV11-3	CASSSGLAGEIDNEQFF
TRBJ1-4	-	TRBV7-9	CASRPRGNNEKLFF
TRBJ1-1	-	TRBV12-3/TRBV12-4	CASSPTGWGTEAFF
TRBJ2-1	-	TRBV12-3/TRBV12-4	CASSDYYRGNEQFF
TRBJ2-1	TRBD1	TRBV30	CAWSGIGQVYNEQFF
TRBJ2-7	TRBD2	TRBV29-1	CSVTGTTKITSYEQYF
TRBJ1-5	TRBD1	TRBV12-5	CASGYSRTGNQPQHF
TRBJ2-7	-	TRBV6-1	CAAVDRPYEQYF
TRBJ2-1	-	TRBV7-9	CASSLDLGGSYNEQFF